These T cell receptor beta chains were read from a single sample in a study of blood T cell repertoires in COVID-19. TCRdb's copy holds only in-frame clones and misses some; the assay was immunoSEQ multiplex PCR. The sample records about 81,000 clones, approximately 90% being singletons. Material: peripheral blood. Every receptor here comes from a man aged 70 or older with active or convalescent COVID-19. CDR3s leave out the opening cysteine and the closing phenylalanine or tryptophan. Fields, in order: clone size, V gene, J gene, CDR3 protein. Size is omitted from some rows. Given values are once, few, many or a class for expanded clones.

>.|TRBV29-1|TRBJ2-1
SVDSGGYNEQF
>.|TRBV5-4|TRBJ1-3
ASSSDRGPGNTIY
>.|TRBV6-5|TRBJ1-6
ASSYSGGMGSPLH
>.|TRBV4-2|TRBJ2-5
ASSQGGSQETQY
>.|TRBV18|TRBJ1-1
ASSPRTVAEAF
>.|TRBV9|TRBJ2-3
ASSPRTGTDTQY
>.|TRBV4-2|TRBJ1-5
ASSQALGDYSNQPQH
>.|TRBV27|TRBJ1-6
ASTWGGANSPLH
>.|TRBV7-9|TRBJ1-2
ASSALQGEANYGYT
>.|TRBV2|TRBJ1-5
ASTKAGSNQPQH
>once|TRBV9|TRBJ2-1
ASSVLGEAYNEQF
>.|TRBV5-1|TRBJ1-3
ASSQKTGDLAFGNTIY
>.|TRBV2|TRBJ1-1
ASSRRGDTEAF
>.|TRBV5-1|TRBJ1-6
ASSSNRDSNLSPLH
>.|TRBV28|TRBJ2-7
ASSLLRGFYEQY
>.|TRBV7-2|TRBJ2-7
ASSSRRSGGVYEQY
>.|TRBV28|TRBJ1-1
ASRFSRTGGNTEAF
>.|TRBV4-3|TRBJ1-6
ASSQDLTRASPLH
>.|TRBV5-1|TRBJ1-1
ASSRGLTEAF
>.|TRBV30|TRBJ2-2
AWSVGGTGELF
>.|TRBV7-9|TRBJ1-4
ASSTDRELSGKLF
>.|TRBV12-5|TRBJ1-5
ASADGNQPQH
>.|TRBV18|TRBJ1-2
ASSPSGQGYGYT
>.|TRBV10-3|TRBJ1-1
AISEAGGIYVPTEAF
>once|TRBV12-3/TRBV12-4|TRBJ1-3
ASSLQGNTIY
>.|TRBV5-1|TRBJ1-1
ASSVQGLNTEAF
>.|TRBV6-2/TRBV6-3|TRBJ1-1
ASSLQGLTEAF
>.|TRBV5-4|TRBJ2-3
ASSVPGLAADTQY
>.|TRBV2|TRBJ1-5
ASSGNRDTNQPQH
>.|TRBV27|TRBJ2-7
ASSLSIWGPHQD
>.|TRBV6-6|TRBJ1-6
ASSLDRALDNSPLH
>.|TRBV19|TRBJ1-1
ASSTLSSGTGGLSWPLTEAF
>.|TRBV12-3/TRBV12-4|TRBJ1-4
ASTRGRGGKLF
>once|TRBV19|TRBJ1-2
ASSSWGQGGGYT
>.|TRBV19|TRBJ1-2
ASSIERRLYGYT
>.|TRBV7-9|TRBJ1-6
ASSSREGSYNSPLH
>.|TRBV4-3|TRBJ2-1
ASSQEIAGDNEQF
>.|TRBV28|TRBJ1-1
ASSLSESEAF
>.|TRBV5-6|TRBJ2-5
ASSHVPGQGAETQY
>few|TRBV19|TRBJ1-5
ASSIQEGLQPQH
>.|TRBV5-5|TRBJ1-5
ASSPGSGNQPQH
>few|TRBV5-1|TRBJ1-2
ASSLTGIYEGYT
>.|TRBV27|TRBJ1-1
ASRFGTEAF
>.|TRBV4-2|TRBJ2-1
ASSHIGTGGSYNEQF
>once|TRBV2|TRBJ1-4
ASSPGLSREEKLF
>.|TRBV6-2/TRBV6-3|TRBJ1-2
ASSSTSGTGISGGYT
>few|TRBV4-1|TRBJ2-2
ASSQDLSGKAGELF
>few|TRBV15|TRBJ2-5
ATSGGLAGSQETQY
>.|TRBV27|TRBJ2-5
ASSDMLWTQY
>.|TRBV5-4|TRBJ1-6
ASSLDNRGSSPLH
>.|TRBV29-1|TRBJ1-2
SVARGYGYT
>.|TRBV25-1|TRBJ2-7
ASSVRGGEQY
>.|TRBV19|TRBJ1-3
ASSIGASSGNTIY
>.|TRBV7-2|TRBJ1-2
ASSPRGANTLRYT
>.|TRBV24-1|TRBJ2-1
ATATGTGNNEQF
>.|TRBV5-1|TRBJ1-3
ASSLSDTYSGNTIY